This TCR beta chain emerged from a study of cytomegalovirus exposure and HLA in healthy donors. Study results and limitations: Later work showed greater clonal expansion in HLA-associated TCR beta chains than in equally common others. It was taken for granted in presence/absence analyses that sequencing depth across donors was roughly uniform.

For this clone: Its antigen is unknown.

The PCR had 60 Vbeta and 13 Jbeta primers. Profiling relied on immunoSEQ multiplex PCR, and the TCRdb table lists in-frame clones only, not all of them. This repertoire comprises 70,000 to 90,000 clones; its ten largest clones make up 3.8%. V lost 5 bases to trimming and J lost 6 bases, with 12 bases between them. This CDR3 region has 13 residues. In germline, CDR1 is KGHSH, CDR2 LQKENI. Sequenced sample: PBMCs. This chain joins TRBV18 and TRBJ2-3; TRBD1 might be the D (5 bases). This TCR came from a man aged 18 to 29 in good health and CMV-seropositive. CDR3 amino acids: CASSVRVGDTQYF. The CDR3 DNA follows: TGTGCCAGCTCAGTCAGGGTCGGGGATACGCAGTATTTT.